The sequence of this TCR beta chain was determined in a study of shared clonotypes between healthy human individuals. Genomic DNA (from each subset) was split evenly across several immunoSEQ plates. Tens of thousands of T cell genomes, or approximately 0.2 ug DNA, went into the sorted-subset replicate PCRs. The protocol was immunoSEQ multiplex PCR, while the TCRdb copy is restricted to in-frame clones and leaves out a portion. Of around 1.6 million clones in the sample, 95% to 99% are singletons; the top ten hold 0.4% to 0.45%. Germline lookup yields CDR1 SEHNR and CDR2 FQNEAQ (reference sequence). The CDR3 length is 13 residues. Overall study results and limits: The small donor group covered limited genetic and exposure diversity.

With respect to this clone: The antigen is not known.

The sequenced sample consisted of naive CD4+ T cells sorted from blood. This sample's subset: CD45RA+ positively selected. V usage is TRBV7-9 and J usage is TRBJ2-1; 9 bases match TRBD2. This TCR was recovered from a man under 40 in good health. This chain's CDR3 is CVSVKLAGREQFF. CDR3 nucleotide sequence: TGTGTATCTGTGAAGCTAGCGGGACGGGAGCAGTTCTTC. The whole variable domain, filled in from reference TRBV7-9 and TRBJ2-1, reads DTGVSQNPRHKITKRGQNVTFRCDPISEHNRLYWYRQTLGQGPEFLTYFQNEAQLEKSRLLSDRFSAERPKGSFSTLEIQRTEQGDSAMYLCVSVKLAGREQFFGPGTRLTVL.